These T cell receptor beta chains were read from a single sample in a study of T cell responses to AZD1222 COVID-19 vaccine. TCRdb's copy holds only in-frame clones and misses some; the assay was immunoSEQ multiplex PCR. The sample carries around 260,000 clones, 90% to 95% recorded once. The sequences come from peripheral blood, collected on day 0 of AZD1222 vaccination. All receptors come from an adult in good health. Each CDR3 is given with its conserved first and last residue. The D gene is left open where the match is weak. Some rows have no size entry. The others give once, few or many, or a class for an expanded clone.

clone_size,d_call,cdr3_length,j_call,v_call,cdr3_nt,cdr3_aa
NA,NA,17,TRBJ2-5,TRBV5-1,TGCGCCAGCAGCTTGGCCGGGTCATCAGGGGCCCAAGAGACCCAGTACTTC,CASSLAGSSGAQETQYF
NA,TRBD1,11,TRBJ2-7,TRBV20-1,TGCAGTGTGCAGGGGGTCTACGAGCAGTACTTC,CSVQGVYEQYF
NA,NA,15,TRBJ1-2,TRBV6-6,TGTGCCAGCAGTTACCCTGACAGGTACAACTATGGCTACACCTTC,CASSYPDRYNYGYTF
NA,TRBD1,16,TRBJ1-6,TRBV11-2,TGTGCCAGCAGCTCGAACCACAGGGGAGGACAGTCACCCCTCCACTTT,CASSSNHRGGQSPLHF
once,NA,14,TRBJ2-3,TRBV7-8,TGTGCCAGCAGCTTAGCGGGTTTCACAGATACGCAGTATTTT,CASSLAGFTDTQYF
NA,NA,12,TRBJ1-2,TRBV19,TGTGCCAGTAGTGCCCTGGGCTATGGCTACACCTTC,CASSALGYGYTF
NA,NA,15,TRBJ1-3,TRBV7-9,TGTGCCAGCAGCCAGTCTCCGGGAATGGGAAACACCATATATTTT,CASSQSPGMGNTIYF
NA,TRBD2,16,TRBJ2-5,TRBV7-2,TGTGCCAGCAGCTCTTTCCCGCGGGGGATGGGGGAGACCCAGTACTTC,CASSSFPRGMGETQYF
NA,NA,12,TRBJ2-3,TRBV28,TGTGCCAGCACCAAAAGGGGAGATACGCAGTATTTT,CASTKRGDTQYF
NA,NA,13,TRBJ1-6,TRBV7-2,TGTGCCAGCAGCATGGACGGTAGGGGACCCCTCCACTTT,CASSMDGRGPLHF